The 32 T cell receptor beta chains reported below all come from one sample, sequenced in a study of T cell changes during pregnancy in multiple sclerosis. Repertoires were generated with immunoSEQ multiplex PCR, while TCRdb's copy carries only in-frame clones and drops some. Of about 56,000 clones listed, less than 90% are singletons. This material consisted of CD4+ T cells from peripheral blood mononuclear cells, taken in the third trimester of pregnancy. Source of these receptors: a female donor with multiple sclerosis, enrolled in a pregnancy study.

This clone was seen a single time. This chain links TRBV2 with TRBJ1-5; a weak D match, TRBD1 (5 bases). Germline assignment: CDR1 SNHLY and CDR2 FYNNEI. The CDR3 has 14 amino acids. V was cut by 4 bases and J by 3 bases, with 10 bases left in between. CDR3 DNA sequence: TGTGCCAGCAGTGCAGGGATTGCCAATCAGCCCCAGCATTTT. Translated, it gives CASSAGIANQPQHF.

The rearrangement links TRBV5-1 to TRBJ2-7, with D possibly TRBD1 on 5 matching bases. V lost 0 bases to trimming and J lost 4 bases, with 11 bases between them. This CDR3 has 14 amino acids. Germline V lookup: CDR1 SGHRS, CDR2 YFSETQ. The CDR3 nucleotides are TGCGCCAGCAGCTTGGAGGCAGGGCGGTACGAGCAGTACTTC. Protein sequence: CASSLEAGRYEQYF.

The DNA of the CDR3 is TGTGCCAGCAGTGAAGAACAGGGCCACGGCTACACCTTC. Translated: CASSEEQGHGYTF. V and J are TRBV6-1 and TRBJ1-2; D possibly corresponds to TRBD1 (6 bases). Between the trimmed V and J ends, which lost 1 base and 8 bases, there was a span of 11 bases. This CDR3 spans 13 amino acids. Per germline, CDR1 MNHNS and CDR2 SASEGT.

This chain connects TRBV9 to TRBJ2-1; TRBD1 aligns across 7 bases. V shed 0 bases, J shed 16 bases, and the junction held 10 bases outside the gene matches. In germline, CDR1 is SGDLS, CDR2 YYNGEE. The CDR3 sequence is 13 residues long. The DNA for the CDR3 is TGTGCCAGCAGCGTAGGAGGGGGCGATAACAGTTTCTTC. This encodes CASSVGGGDNSFF.

For the CDR3, the DNA is TGTGCCAGCAGCTCCTCTCAAGAGACCCAGTACTTC. Translated, it gives CASSSSQETQYF. V gene TRBV7-3 combines with J gene TRBJ2-5; D gene ambiguous. This CDR3 spans 12 amino acids. Germline V CDR1 and CDR2: SGHTA, FQGTGA. Deletions cut 4 bases from V and 2 bases from J, with 5 bases between.

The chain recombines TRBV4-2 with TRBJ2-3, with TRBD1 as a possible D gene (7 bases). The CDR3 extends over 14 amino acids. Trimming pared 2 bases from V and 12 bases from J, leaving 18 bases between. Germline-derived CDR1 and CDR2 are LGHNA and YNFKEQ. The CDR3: CASSQNTMEGAQYF. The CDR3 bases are TGTGCCAGCAGCCAAAATACTATGGAGGGGGCACAGTATTTT.

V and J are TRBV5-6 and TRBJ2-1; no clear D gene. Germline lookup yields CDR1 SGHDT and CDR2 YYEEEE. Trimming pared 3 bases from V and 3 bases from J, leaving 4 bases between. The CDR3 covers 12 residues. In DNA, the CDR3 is TGTGCCAGCAGCTCCCTCTACAATGAGCAGTTCTTC. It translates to CASSSLYNEQFF.

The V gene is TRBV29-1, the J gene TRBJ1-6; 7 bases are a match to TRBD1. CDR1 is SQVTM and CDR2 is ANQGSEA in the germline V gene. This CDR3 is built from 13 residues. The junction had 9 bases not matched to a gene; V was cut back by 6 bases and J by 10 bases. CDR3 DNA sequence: TGCAGCGTCTCACGGGACAGAAGCTCACCCCTCCACTTT. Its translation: CSVSRDRSSPLHF.

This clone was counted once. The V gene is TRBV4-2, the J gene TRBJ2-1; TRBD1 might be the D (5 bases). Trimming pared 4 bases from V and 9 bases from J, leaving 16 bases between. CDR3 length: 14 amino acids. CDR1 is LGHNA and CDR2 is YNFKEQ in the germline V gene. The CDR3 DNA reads TGTGCCAGCAGCCGCGCGGAAGGGGTCGGTGAGCAGTTCTTC. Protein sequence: CASSRAEGVGEQFF.

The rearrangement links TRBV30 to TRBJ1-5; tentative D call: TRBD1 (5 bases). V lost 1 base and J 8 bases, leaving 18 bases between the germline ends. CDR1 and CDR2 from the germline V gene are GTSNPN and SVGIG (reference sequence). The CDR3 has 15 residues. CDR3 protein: CAWSDNRRSCKPQHF. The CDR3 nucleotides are TGTGCCTGGAGTGATAACAGGCGGAGTTGTAAGCCCCAGCATTTT.

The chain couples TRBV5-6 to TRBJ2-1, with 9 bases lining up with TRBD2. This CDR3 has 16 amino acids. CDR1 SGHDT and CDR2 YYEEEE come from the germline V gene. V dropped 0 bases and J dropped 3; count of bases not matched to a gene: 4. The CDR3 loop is CASSLVASGNYNEQFF. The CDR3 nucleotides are TGTGCCAGCAGCTTGGTTGCTAGCGGGAACTACAATGAGCAGTTCTTC.

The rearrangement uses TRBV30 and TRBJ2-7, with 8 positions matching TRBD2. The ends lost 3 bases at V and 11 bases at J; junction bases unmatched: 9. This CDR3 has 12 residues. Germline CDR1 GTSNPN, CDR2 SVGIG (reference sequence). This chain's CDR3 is CAWSSQREKEYF. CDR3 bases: TGTGCCTGGAGCTCCCAGCGGGAGAAAGAGTACTTC.

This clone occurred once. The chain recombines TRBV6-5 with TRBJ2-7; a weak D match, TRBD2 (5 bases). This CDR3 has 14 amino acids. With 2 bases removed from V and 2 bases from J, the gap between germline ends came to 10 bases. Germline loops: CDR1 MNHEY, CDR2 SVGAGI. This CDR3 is CASSYGDGTYEQYF. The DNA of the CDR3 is TGTGCCAGCAGTTACGGTGACGGGACCTACGAGCAGTACTTC.

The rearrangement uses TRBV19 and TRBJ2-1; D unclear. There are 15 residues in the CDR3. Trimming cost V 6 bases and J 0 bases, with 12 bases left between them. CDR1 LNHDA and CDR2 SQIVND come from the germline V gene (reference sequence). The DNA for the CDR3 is TGTGCCAGTAGGGAAGGAGTCAGCTCCTACAATGAGCAGTTCTTC. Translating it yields CASREGVSSYNEQFF.

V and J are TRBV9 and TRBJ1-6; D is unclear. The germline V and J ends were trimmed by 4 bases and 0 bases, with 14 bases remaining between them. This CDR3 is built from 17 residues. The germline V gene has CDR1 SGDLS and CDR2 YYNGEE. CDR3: CASSLPDGSSYNSPLHF. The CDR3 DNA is TGTGCCAGCAGCCTCCCGGACGGGAGCTCCTATAATTCACCCCTCCACTTT.

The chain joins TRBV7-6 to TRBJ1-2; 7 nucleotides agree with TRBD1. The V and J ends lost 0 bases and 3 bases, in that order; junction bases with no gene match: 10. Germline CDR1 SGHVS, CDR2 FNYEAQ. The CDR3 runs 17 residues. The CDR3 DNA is TGTGCCAGCAGCTTAGCGGTCAGGGGGAGCCCACACTATGGCTACACCTTC. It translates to CASSLAVRGSPHYGYTF.

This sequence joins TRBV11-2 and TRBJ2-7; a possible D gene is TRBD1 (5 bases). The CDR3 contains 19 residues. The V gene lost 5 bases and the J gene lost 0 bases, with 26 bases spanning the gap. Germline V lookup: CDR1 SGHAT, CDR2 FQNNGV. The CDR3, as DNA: TGTGCCAGCAGCGCCACGATTGGCAGGGCCGAACTGACCTCCTACGAGCAGTACTTC. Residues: CASSATIGRAELTSYEQYF.

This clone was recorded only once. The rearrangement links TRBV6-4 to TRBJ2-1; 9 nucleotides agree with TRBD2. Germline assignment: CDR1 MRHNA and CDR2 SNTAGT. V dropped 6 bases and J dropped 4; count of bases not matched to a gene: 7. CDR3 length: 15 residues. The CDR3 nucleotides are TGTGCCAGCAGCGAAACTAGCGGGCCGTACAATGAGCAGTTCTTC. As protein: CASSETSGPYNEQFF.

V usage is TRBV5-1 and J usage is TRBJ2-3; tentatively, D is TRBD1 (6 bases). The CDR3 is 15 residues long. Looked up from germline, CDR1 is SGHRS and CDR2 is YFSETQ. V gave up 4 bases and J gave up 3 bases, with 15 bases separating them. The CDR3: CASSPGLDSTDTQYF. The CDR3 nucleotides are TGCGCCAGCAGCCCCGGACTGGACAGTACAGATACGCAGTATTTT.

The CDR3: CASSPPDRNTEAFF. CDR3 nucleotide sequence: TGTGCCAGCAGCCCTCCGGACAGGAACACTGAAGCTTTCTTT. The chain employs TRBV5-6 and TRBJ1-1, with D perhaps TRBD1 (6 bases). The germline gives CDR1 SGHDT, CDR2 YYEEEE. This CDR3 contains 14 residues. Trimming left V 4 bases short and J 1 base short, with 11 bases between.

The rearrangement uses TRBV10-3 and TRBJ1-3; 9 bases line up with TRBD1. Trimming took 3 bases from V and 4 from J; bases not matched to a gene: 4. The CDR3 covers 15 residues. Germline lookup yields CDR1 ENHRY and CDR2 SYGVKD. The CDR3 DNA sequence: TGTGCCATCAGTGATGAAGACAGGGGGGGAAACACCATATATTTT. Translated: CAISDEDRGGNTIYF.

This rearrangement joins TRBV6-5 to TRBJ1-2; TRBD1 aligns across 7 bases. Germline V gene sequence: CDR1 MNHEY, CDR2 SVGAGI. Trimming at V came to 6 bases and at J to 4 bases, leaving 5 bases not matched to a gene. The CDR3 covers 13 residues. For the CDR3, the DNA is TGTGCCAGCAGATTCGGGACAGCCTATGGCTACACCTTC. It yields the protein CASRFGTAYGYTF.

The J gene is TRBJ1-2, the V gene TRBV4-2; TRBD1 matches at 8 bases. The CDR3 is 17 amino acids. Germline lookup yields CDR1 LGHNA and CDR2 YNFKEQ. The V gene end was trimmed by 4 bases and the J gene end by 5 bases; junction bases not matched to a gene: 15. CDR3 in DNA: TGTGCCAGCAGCCCAACGAAGACCCAGGGACAGGTATATGGCTACACCTTC. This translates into CASSPTKTQGQVYGYTF.

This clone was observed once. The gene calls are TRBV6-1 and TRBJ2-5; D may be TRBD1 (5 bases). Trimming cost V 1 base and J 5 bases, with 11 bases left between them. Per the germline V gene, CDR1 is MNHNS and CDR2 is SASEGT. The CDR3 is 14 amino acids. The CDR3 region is CASSEGQGGETQYF. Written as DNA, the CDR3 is TGTGCCAGCAGTGAAGGGCAGGGTGGGGAGACCCAGTACTTC.

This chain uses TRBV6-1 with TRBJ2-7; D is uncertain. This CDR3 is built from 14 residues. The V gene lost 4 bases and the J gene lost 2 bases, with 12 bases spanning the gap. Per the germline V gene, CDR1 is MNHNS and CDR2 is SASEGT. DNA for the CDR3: TGTGCCAGCAGTGGCAACAGACGACCCTACGAGCAGTACTTC. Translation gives CASSGNRRPYEQYF.

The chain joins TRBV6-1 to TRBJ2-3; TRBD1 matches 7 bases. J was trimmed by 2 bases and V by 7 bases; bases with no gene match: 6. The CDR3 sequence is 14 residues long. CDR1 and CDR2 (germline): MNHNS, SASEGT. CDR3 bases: TGTGCCAGCACAAGGGACAGCTACACAGATACGCAGTATTTT. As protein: CASTRDSYTDTQYF.

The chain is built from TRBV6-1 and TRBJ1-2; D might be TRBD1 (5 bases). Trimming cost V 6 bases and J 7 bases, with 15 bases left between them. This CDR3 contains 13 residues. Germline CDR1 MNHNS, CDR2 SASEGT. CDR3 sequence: CASRGGVLLGYTF. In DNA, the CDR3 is TGTGCCAGCAGGGGGGGGGTCTTACTTGGCTACACCTTC.

CDR3 amino acids: CASSLGLAGGYTGELFF. CDR3 nucleotides: TGTGCCAGCAGCTTGGGACTAGCGGGGGGCTACACCGGGGAGCTGTTTTTT. This chain links TRBV9 with TRBJ2-2; the match to TRBD2 covers 15 bases. The trim removed 4 bases at V and 3 bases at J, leaving 4 bases unmatched. The germline CDR1 and CDR2 sequences are SGDLS and YYNGEE. The CDR3 loop spans 17 amino acids.

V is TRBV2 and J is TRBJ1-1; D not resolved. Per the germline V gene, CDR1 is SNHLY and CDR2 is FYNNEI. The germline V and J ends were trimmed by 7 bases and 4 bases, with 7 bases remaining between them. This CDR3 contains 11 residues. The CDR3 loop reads CASIGSTEAFF. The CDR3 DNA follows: TGTGCCAGCATTGGTAGCACTGAAGCTTTCTTT. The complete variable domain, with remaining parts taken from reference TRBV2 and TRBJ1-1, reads EPEVTQTPSHQVTQMGQEVILRCVPISNHLYFYWYRQILGQKVEFLVSFYNNEISEKSEIFDDQFSVERPDGSNFTLKIRSTKLEDSAMYFCASIGSTEAFFGQGTRLTVV.

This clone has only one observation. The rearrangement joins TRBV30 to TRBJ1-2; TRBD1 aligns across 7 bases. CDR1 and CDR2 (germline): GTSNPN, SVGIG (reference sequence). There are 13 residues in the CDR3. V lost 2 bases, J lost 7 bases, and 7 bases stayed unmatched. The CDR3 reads CAWSKGAGGGYTF. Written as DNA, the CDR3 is TGTGCCTGGAGTAAGGGGGCGGGCGGTGGCTACACCTTC. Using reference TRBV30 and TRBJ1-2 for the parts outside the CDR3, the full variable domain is SQTIHQWPATLVQPVGSPLSLECTVEGTSNPNLYWYRQAAGRGLQLLFYSVGIGQISSEVPQNLSASRPQDRQFILSSKKLLLSDSGFYLCAWSKGAGGGYTFGSGTRLTVV.

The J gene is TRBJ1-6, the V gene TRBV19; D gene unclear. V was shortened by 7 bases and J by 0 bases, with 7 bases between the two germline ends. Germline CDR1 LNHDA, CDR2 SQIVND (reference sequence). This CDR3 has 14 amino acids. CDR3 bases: TGTGCCAGTACCGGGAGCTCCTATAATTCACCCCTCCACTTT. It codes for CASTGSSYNSPLHF.

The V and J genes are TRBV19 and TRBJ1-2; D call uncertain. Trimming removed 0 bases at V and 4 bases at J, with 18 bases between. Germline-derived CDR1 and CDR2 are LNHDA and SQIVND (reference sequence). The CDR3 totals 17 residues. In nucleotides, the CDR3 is TGTGCCAGTAGTATAGAAGAGTTCCCCTATAGGAGCTATGGCTACACCTTC. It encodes CASSIEEFPYRSYGYTF.